The clone carrying this T cell receptor (beta chain) was seen a single time. This sample is drawn from a study of T cell changes during pregnancy in multiple sclerosis. Germline values: CDR1 SGHRS, CDR2 YFSETQ. V lost 1 base, J lost 2 bases, and 10 bases lay in between. The CDR3 has 14 residues. Produced via immunoSEQ multiplex PCR; TCRdb's table is partial and in-frame only. The profile shows tens of thousands of clones, around 89% of them singletons. The clonotype originates from a female donor with multiple sclerosis, enrolled in a pregnancy study. The sample in question was CD8+ T cells from peripheral blood mononuclear cells, obtained in the first trimester of pregnancy. This chain connects TRBV5-1 to TRBJ2-7; D remains ambiguous. Here the CDR3 reads CASSLNKRPYEQYF. The CDR3 nucleotides read TGCGCCAGCAGCTTGAACAAGCGACCCTACGAGCAGTACTTC.